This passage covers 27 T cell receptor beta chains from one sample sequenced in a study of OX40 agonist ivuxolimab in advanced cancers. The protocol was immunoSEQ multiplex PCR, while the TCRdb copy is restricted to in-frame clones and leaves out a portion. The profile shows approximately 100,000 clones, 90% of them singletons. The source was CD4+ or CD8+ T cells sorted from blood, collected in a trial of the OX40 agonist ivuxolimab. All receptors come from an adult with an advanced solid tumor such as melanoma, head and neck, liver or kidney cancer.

CDR3 protein: CASSLDRENTGELFF. Here the CDR3 DNA reads TGCGCCAGCAGCCTGGACAGGGAGAACACCGGGGAGCTGTTTTTT. The chain recombines TRBV5-1 with TRBJ2-2; 8 positions agree with TRBD1. CDR1 is SGHRS and CDR2 is YFSETQ in the germline V gene. The CDR3 has 15 residues. V trimming: 4 bases; J trimming: 1 base; junction bases outside the gene matches: 3.

For the CDR3, the DNA is TGTGCCAGCAGTTACCATCGACAGGGCGGAGACGAGCAGTACTTC. It yields the protein CASSYHRQGGDEQYF. The V call is TRBV6-5, the J call TRBJ2-7; 7 bases line up with TRBD1. Germline V gene data show CDR1 as MNHEY and CDR2 as SVGAGI. V lost 2 bases and J lost 5; bases outside the gene matches: 9. The CDR3 loop spans 15 amino acids.

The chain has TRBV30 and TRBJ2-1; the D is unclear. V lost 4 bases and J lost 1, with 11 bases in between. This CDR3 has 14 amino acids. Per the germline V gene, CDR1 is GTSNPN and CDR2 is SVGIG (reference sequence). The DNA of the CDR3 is TGTGCCTGGAATTCTGGTGGATCCTACAATGAGCAGTTCTTC. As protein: CAWNSGGSYNEQFF. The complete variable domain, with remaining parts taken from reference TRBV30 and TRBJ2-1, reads SQTIHQWPATLVQPVGSPLSLECTVEGTSNPNLYWYRQAAGRGLQLLFYSVGIGQISSEVPQNLSASRPQDRQFILSSKKLLLSDSGFYLCAWNSGGSYNEQFFGPGTRLTVL.

CDR3 in amino acids: CASSLGQGKWYF. The CDR3 DNA is TGTGCCAGCAGTTTAGGACAGGGTAAATGGTACTTC. This chain connects TRBV6-5 to TRBJ2-7, with 8 bases aligning to TRBD1. The CDR3 has 12 residues. CDR1 and CDR2 (germline): MNHEY, SVGAGI. V shed 4 bases, J shed 12 bases, and the junction held 8 bases outside the gene matches.

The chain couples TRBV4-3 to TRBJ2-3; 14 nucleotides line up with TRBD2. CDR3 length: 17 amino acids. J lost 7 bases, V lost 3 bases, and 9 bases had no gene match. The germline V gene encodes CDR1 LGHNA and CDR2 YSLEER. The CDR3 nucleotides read TGCGCCAGCAGCCAGACCTGGGGGACTAGCGGGAGAAATACGCAGTATTTT. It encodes CASSQTWGTSGRNTQYF.

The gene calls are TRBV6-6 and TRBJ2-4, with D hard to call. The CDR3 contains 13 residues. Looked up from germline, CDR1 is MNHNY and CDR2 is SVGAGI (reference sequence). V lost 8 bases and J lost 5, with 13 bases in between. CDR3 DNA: TGTGCCAGCCTTCTGTTACAGCAAAACATTCAGTACTTC. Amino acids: CASLLLQQNIQYF.

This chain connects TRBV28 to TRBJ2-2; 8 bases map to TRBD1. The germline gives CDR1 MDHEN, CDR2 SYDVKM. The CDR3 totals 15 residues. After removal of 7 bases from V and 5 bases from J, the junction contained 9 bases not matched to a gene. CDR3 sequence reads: CASNGRRGRTGELFF. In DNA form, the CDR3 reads TGTGCCAGCAACGGTCGCAGGGGGCGAACCGGGGAGCTGTTTTTT.

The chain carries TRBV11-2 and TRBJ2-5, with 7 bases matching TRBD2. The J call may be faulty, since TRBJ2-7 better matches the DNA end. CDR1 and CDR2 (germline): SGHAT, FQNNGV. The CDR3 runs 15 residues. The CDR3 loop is CASSLRLAGSYEQYF. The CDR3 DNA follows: TGTGCCAGCAGCCTCAGACTAGCCGGCTCCTACGAGCAGTACTTC.

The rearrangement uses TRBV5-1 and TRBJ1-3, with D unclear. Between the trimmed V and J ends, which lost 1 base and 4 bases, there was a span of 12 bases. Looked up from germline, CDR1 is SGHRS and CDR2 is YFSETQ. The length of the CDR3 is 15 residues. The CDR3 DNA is TGCGCCAGCAGCTTGACGTGGATATCGGGAAACACCATATATTTT. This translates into CASSLTWISGNTIYF.

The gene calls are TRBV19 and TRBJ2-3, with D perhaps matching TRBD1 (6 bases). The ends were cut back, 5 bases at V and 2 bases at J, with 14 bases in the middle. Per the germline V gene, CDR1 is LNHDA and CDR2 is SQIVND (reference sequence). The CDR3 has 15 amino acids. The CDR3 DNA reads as TGTGCCAGTAGTCCCGGGACAATGTTCACAGATACGCAGTATTTT. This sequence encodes CASSPGTMFTDTQYF.

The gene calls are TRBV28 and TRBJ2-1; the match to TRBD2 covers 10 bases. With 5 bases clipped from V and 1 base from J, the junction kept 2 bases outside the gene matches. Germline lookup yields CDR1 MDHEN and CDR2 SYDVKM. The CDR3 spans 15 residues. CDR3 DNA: TGTGCCAGCAGTCCTAGCGGGAGTTCCTACAATGAGCAGTTCTTC. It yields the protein CASSPSGSSYNEQFF.

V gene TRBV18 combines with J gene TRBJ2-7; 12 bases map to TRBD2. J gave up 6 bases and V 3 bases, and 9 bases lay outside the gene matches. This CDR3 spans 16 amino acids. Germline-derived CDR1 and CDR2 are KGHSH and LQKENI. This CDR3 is CASSPVSSGRAGEQYF. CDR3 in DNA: TGTGCCAGCTCACCCGTGTCTAGCGGGAGGGCCGGCGAGCAGTACTTC.

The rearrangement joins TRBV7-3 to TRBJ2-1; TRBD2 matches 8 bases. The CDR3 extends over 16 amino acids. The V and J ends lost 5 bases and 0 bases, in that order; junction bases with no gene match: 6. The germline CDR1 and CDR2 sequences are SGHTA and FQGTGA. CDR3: CASSPLSGSSYNEQFF. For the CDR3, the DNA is TGTGCCAGCAGCCCATTAAGCGGGAGCTCCTACAATGAGCAGTTCTTC.

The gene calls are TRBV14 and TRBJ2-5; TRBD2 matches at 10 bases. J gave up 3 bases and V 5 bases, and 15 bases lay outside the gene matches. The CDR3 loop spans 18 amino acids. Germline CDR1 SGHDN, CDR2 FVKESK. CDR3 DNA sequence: TGTGCCAGCAGCGAAGGGGTCCTAGCGGGAGAGGGAAAAGAGACCCAGTACTTC. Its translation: CASSEGVLAGEGKETQYF.

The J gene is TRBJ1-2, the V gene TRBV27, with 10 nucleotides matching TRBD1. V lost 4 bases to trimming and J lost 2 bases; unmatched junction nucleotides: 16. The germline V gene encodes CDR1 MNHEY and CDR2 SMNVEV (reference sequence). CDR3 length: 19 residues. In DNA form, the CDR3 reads TGTGCCAGCAGTTCCTCCCACCGACTCGACAGGGGGCAAAACTATGGCTACACCTTC. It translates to CASSSSHRLDRGQNYGYTF.

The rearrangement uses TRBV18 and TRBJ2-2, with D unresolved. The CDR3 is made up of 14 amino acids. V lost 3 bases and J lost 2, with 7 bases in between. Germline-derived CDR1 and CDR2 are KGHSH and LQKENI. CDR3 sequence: CASSPRKNTGELFF. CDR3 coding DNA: TGTGCCAGCTCACCCAGAAAAAACACCGGGGAGCTGTTTTTT. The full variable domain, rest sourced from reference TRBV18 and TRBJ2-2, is NAGVMQNPRHLVRRRGQEARLRCSPMKGHSHVYWYRQLPEEGLKFMVYLQKENIIDESGMPKERFSAEFPKEGPSILRIQQVVRGDSAAYFCASSPRKNTGELFFGEGSRLTVL.

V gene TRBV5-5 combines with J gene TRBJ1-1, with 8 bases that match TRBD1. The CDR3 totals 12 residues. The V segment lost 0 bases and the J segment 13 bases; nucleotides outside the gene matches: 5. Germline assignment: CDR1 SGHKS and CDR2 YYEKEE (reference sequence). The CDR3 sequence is CASSLEGQEGFF. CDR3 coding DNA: TGTGCCAGCAGCTTGGAGGGACAGGAGGGTTTCTTT.

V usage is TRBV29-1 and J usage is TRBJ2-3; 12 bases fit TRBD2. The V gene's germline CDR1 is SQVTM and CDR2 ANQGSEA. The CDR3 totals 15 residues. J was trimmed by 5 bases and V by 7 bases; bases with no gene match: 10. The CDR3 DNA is TGCAGCGCTGATCGACTAGCGGGAGAGGGAGATACGCAGTATTTT. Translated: CSADRLAGEGDTQYF.

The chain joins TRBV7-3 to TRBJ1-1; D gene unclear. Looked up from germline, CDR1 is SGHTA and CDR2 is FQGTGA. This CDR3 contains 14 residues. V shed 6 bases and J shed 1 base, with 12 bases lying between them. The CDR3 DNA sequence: TGTGCCAGCAGGGTTGGGGAGGGGAACACTGAAGCTTTCTTT. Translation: CASRVGEGNTEAFF.

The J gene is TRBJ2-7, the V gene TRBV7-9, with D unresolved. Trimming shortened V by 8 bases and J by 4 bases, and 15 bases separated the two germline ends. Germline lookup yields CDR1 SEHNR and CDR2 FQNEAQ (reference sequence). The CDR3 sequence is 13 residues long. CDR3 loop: CASGRTEIYEQYF. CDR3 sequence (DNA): TGTGCCAGCGGACGAACAGAGATTTACGAGCAGTACTTC.

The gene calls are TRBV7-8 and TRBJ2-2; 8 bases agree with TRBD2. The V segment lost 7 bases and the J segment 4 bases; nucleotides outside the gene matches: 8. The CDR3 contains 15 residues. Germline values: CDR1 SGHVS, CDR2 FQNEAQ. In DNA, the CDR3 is TGTGCCAGCAAAGCCGGGACTAGGGCCACCGGGGAGCTGTTTTTT. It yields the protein CASKAGTRATGELFF.

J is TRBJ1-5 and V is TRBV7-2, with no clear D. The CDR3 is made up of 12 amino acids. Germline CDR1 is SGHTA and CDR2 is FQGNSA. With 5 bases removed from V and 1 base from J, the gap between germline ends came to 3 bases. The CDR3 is CASSDSNQPQHF. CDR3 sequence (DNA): TGTGCCAGCAGCGACAGCAATCAGCCCCAGCATTTT.

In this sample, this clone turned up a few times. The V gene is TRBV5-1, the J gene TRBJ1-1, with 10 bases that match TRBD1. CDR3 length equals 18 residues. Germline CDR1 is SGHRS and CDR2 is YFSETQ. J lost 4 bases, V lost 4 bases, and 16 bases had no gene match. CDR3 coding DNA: TGCGCCAGCAGCGGGAGCAGCTTAAGGACAGGGGGTTTCACTGAAGCTTTCTTT. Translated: CASSGSSLRTGGFTEAFF.

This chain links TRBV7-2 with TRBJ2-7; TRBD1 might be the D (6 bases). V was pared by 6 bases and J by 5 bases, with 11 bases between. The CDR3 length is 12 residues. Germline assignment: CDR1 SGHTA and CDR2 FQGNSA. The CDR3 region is CASSQQGDEQYF. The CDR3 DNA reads TGTGCCAGCAGTCAACAGGGCGACGAGCAGTACTTC.

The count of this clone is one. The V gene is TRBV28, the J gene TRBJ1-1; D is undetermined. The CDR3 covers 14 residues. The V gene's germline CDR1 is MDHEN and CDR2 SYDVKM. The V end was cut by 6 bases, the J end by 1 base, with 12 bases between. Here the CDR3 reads CASRLGGENTEAFF. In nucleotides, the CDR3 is TGTGCCAGCAGATTGGGTGGGGAGAACACTGAAGCTTTCTTT.

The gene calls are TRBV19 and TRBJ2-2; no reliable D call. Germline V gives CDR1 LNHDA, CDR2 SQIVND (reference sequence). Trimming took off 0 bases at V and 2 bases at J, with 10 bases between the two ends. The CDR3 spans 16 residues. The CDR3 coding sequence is TGTGCCAGTAGTATAGATTACGCGGTTAACACCGGGGAGCTGTTTTTT. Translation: CASSIDYAVNTGELFF. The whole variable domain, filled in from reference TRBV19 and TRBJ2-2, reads DGGITQSPKYLFRKEGQNVTLSCEQNLNHDAMYWYRQDPGQGLRLIYYSQIVNDFQKGDIAEGYSVSREKKESFPLTVTSAQKNPTAFYLCASSIDYAVNTGELFFGEGSRLTVL.

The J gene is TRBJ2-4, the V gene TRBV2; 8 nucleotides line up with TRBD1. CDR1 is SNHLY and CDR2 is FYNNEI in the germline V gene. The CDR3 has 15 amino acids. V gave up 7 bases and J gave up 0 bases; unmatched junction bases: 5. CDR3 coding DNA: TGTGCCAGCACTCGGACAGGGCAAGCCAAAAACATTCAGTACTTC. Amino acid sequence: CASTRTGQAKNIQYF.